This T cell receptor beta chain was captured in a study of blood T cells in healthy people across ages. With a J-beta primer mix and a sample-barcoded 5' primer, a second PCR ran about 6 to 11 cycles. TCRdb called the 5' RACE reads again in MiXCR, with one record for every CDR3 protein. The table includes 700,000 to 850,000 distinct CDR3 sequences, around half detected once. As to this clonotype: The antigen is not known.

The V gene end was trimmed by 6 bases and the J gene end by 7 bases; junction bases not matched to a gene: 9. This CDR3 spans 15 amino acids. Whole-study results and caveats: Across the age range, TCR beta diversity per million T cells fell in a roughly linear way.

This sequence joins TRBV12-3 or TRBV12-4 and TRBJ2-5; TRBD2 agrees at 12 bases. The source material was blood. This clonotype was sampled from a man at least 80 years old in good health. This CDR3 reads CASSPMASGRGTQYF. Here the CDR3 DNA reads TGTGCCAGCAGCCCTATGGCTAGCGGGAGGGGGACCCAGTACTTC.